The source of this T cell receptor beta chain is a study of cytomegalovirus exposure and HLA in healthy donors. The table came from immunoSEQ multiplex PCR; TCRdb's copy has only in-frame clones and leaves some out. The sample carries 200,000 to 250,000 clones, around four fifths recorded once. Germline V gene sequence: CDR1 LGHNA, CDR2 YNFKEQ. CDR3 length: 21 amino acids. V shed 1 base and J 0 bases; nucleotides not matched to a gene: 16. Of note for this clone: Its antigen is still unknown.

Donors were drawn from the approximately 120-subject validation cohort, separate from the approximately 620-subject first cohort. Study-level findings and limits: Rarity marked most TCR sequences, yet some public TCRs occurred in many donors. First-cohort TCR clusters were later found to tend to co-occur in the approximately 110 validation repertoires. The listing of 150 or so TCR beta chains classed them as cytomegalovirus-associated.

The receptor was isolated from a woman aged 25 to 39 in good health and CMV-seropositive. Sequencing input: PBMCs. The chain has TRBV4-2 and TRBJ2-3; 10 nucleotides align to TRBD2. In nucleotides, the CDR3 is TGTGCCAGCAGCCAAGCTGGAGGGCTACTAGCGGGGTTTTCTAGCACAGATACGCAGTATTTT. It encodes CASSQAGGLLAGFSSTDTQYF.